In this sample, the clone carrying this T cell receptor beta chain turned up a few times. The antigen is undetermined. This specimen comes from a study of vaccination effects on CD4 cells after COVID-19. V was clipped by 2 bases and J by 4 bases, with 17 bases between them. CDR3 length: 16 amino acids. Looked up from germline, CDR1 is MNHNY and CDR2 is SVGAGI (reference sequence). Having been cultured for around ten days, the cells underwent CD4+ T cell isolation. Fresh IL-2-containing medium replaced half the medium on days 3 and 7. The table came from immunoSEQ multiplex PCR; TCRdb's copy has only in-frame clones and leaves some out. The table lists around 35,000 clones, approximately 75% of them singletons, with around 3% in the top ten.

The sample consisted of CD4+ T cells from PBMCs cultured without peptide, taken before COVID-19 vaccination. This TCR was sampled from a human donor who received a COVID-19 vaccine. J is TRBJ1-1 and V is TRBV6-6; D possibly corresponds to TRBD1 (5 bases). CDR3 sequence (DNA): TGTGCCAGCAGTTACGTCCCGAGGTCAGGGAGCACTGAAGCTTTCTTT. Translating gives CASSYVPRSGSTEAFF.